The entry that follows covers one T cell receptor (beta chain) sequence. The sample is drawn from a study of blood T cell repertoires in COVID-19. Trimming took 3 bases from V and 2 from J, leaving 7 bases between them. CDR3 size: 14 residues. Germline V gene sequence: CDR1 WNHNN, CDR2 SYGVQD (reference sequence). TCRdb keeps only in-frame clones here, not all; method: immunoSEQ multiplex PCR. The table records tens of thousands of clones, 90% of them present only once. V gene TRBV10-1 combines with J gene TRBJ2-2; D not certain. This sequence originates from a man in his forties or fifties with acute or convalescent COVID-19. Sequencing was performed on peripheral blood. The CDR3 DNA follows: TGCGCCAGCAGTGACAATCAAAACACCGGGGAGCTGTTTTTT. Encoded protein: CASSDNQNTGELFF.